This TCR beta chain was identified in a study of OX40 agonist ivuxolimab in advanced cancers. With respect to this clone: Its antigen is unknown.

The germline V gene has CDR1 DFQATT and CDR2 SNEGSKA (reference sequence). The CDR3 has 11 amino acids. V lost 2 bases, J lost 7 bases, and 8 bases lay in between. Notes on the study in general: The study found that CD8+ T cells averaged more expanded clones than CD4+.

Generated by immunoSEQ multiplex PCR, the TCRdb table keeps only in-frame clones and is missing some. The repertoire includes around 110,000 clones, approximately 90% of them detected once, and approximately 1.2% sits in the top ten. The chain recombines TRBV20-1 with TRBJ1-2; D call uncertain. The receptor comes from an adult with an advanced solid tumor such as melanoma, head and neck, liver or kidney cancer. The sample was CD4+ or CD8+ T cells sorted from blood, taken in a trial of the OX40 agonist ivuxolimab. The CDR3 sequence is CSARPPSGYTF. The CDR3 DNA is TGCAGTGCTAGACCCCCAAGTGGCTACACCTTC.